This T cell receptor (beta chain) was identified in a study of blood T cell repertoires in COVID-19. V lost 10 bases and J lost 1, with 11 bases in between. Germline assignment: CDR1 ENHRY and CDR2 SYGVKD. The CDR3 consists of 13 residues. Original methodology: Amplifying reference gene primers gave estimates of nucleated cell counts. The method was immunoSEQ multiplex PCR; TCRdb's version includes in-frame clones alone and lacks a portion of them. V and J calls plus clone size are reproduced from that table; the DNA served to infer D and trimming. The table includes 200,000 or so clones, around 85% detected once.

This clonotype was obtained from a human donor with active or convalescent COVID-19. The donor label of this sample is uncertain. The chain employs TRBV10-3 and TRBJ1-3; D call uncertain. Material: peripheral blood. The CDR3 here is CATLTGSGNTIYF. CDR3 nucleotide sequence: TGTGCCACCCTTACCGGGTCTGGAAACACCATATATTTT.